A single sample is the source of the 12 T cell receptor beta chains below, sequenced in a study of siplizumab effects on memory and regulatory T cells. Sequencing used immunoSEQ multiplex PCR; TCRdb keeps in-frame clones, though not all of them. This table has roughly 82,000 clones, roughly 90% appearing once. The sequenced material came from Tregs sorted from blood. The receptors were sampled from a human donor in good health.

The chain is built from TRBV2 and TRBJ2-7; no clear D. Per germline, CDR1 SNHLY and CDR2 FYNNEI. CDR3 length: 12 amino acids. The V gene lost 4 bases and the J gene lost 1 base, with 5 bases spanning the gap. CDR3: CASSGGSYEQYF. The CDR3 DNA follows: TGTGCCAGCAGTGGCGGATCCTACGAGCAGTACTTC.

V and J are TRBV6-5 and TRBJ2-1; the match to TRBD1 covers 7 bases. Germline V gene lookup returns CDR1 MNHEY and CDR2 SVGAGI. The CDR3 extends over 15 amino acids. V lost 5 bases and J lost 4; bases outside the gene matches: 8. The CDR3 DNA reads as TGTGCCAGCAGTGTTAAGGGACAGTCGTACAATGAGCAGTTCTTC. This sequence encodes CASSVKGQSYNEQFF.

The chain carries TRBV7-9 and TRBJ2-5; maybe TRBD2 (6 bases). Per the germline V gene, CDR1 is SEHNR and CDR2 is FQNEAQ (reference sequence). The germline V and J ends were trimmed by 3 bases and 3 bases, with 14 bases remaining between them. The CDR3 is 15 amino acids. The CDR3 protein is CASSFRGRGEETQYF. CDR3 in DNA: TGTGCCAGCAGCTTTCGCGGCCGCGGGGAAGAGACCCAGTACTTC. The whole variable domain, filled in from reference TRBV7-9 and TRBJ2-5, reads DTGVSQNPRHKITKRGQNVTFRCDPISEHNRLYWYRQTLGQGPEFLTYFQNEAQLEKSRLLSDRFSAERPKGSFSTLEIQRTEQGDSAMYLCASSFRGRGEETQYFGPGTRLLVL.

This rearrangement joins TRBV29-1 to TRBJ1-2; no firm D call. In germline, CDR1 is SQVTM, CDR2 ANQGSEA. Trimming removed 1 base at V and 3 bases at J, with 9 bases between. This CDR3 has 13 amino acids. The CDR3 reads CSVEGDVDYGYTF. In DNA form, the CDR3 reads TGCAGCGTTGAAGGGGATGTTGACTATGGCTACACCTTC.

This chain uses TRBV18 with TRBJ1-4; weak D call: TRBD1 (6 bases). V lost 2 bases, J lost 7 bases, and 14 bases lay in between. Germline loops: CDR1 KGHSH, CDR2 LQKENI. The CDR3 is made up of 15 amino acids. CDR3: CASSPTQGWIEKLFF. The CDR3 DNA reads TGTGCCAGCTCACCAACCCAGGGGTGGATTGAAAAACTGTTTTTT.

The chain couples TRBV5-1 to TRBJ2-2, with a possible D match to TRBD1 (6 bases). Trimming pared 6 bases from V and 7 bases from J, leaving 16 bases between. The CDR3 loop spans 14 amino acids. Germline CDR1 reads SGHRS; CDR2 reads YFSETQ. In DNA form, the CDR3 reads TGCGCCAGCACCCTTAGTACAGGGTTCGGGGAGCTGTTTTTT. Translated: CASTLSTGFGELFF.

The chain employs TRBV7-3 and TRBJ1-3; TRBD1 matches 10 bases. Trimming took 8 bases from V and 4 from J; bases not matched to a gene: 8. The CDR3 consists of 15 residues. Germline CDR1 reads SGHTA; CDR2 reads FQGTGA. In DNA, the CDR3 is TGTGCCAGCTCCCCCGGGACAGGGGAAGGAAACACCATATATTTT. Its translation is CASSPGTGEGNTIYF.

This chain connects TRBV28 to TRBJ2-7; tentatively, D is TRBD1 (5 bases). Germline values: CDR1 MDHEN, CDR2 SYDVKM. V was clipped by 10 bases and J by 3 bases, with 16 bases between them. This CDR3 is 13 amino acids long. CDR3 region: CATRGQALYEQYF. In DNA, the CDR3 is TGTGCCACAAGAGGACAAGCCCTCTACGAGCAGTACTTC. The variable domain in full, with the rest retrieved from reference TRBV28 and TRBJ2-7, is DVKVTQSSRYLVKRTGEKVFLECVQDMDHENMFWYRQDPGLGLRLIYFSYDVKMKEKGDIPEGYSVSREKKERFSLILESASTNQTSMYLCATRGQALYEQYFGPGTRLTVT.

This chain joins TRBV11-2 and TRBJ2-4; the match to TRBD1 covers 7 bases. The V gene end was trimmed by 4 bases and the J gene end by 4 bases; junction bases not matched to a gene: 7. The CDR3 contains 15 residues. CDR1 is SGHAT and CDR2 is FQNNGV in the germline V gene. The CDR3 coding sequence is TGTGCCAGCAGCTCTATTTGGGACAGAAAAAACATTCAGTACTTC. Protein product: CASSSIWDRKNIQYF.

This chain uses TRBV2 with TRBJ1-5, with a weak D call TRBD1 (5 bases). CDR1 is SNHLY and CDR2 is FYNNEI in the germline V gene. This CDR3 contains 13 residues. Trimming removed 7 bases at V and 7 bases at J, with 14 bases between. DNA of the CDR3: TGTGCCAGCACCCGAGGGGCCGTACAGCCCCAGCATTTT. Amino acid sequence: CASTRGAVQPQHF.

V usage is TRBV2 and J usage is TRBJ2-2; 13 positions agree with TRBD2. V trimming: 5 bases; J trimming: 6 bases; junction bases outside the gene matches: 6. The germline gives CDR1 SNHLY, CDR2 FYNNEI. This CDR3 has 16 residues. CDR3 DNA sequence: TGTGCCAGCAGTCGACTAGCGGGGGGCCGGGCCGGGGAGCTGTTTTTT. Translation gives CASSRLAGGRAGELFF.

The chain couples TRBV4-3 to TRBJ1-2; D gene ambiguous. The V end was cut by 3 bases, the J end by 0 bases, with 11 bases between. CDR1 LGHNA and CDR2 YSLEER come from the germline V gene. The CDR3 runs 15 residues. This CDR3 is CASSHSGNSNYGYTF. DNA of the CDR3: TGCGCCAGCAGCCATTCTGGGAATTCTAACTATGGCTACACCTTC.